This TCR beta chain emerged from a study of cytomegalovirus exposure and HLA in healthy donors. CDR3 size: 14 residues. Germline V gives CDR1 SQVTM, CDR2 ANQGSEA. V lost 7 bases and J 0 bases, leaving 14 bases between the germline ends. With 60 Vbeta and 13 Jbeta primers, the PCR was carried out. Profiling relied on immunoSEQ multiplex PCR, and the TCRdb table lists in-frame clones only, not all of them. This sample yields around 220,000 clones, of which approximately 80% are seen a single time; 0.2% to 0.25% belongs to the top ten. The genes are TRBV29-1 and TRBJ2-3; TRBD2 might be the D (5 bases). This TCR came from a girl aged 2 to 9 in good health and CMV-seronegative. Input material: PBMCs. The CDR3, as DNA: TGCAGCGGAAAGCGGAGGTTAAGCACAGATACGCAGTATTTT. Amino acid sequence: CSGKRRLSTDTQYF.